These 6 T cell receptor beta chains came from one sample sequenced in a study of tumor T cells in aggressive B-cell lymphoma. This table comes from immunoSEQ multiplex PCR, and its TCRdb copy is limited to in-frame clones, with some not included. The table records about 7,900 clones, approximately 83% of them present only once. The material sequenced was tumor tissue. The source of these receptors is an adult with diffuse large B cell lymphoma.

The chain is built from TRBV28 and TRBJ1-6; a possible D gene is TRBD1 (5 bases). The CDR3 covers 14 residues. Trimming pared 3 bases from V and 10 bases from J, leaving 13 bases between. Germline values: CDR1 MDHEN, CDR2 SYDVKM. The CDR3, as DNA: TGTGCCAGCAGTTTCCAGGGTTGGAAATCACCCCTCCACTTT. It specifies CASSFQGWKSPLHF.

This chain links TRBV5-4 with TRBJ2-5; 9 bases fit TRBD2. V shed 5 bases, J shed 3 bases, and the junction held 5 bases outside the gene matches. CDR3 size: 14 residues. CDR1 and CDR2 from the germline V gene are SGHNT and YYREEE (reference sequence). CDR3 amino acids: CASRERTSEETQYF. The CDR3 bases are TGTGCCAGCAGGGAACGGACTAGCGAAGAGACCCAGTACTTC. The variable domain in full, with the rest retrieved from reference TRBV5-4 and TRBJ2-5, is ETGVTQSPTHLIKTRGQQVTLRCSSQSGHNTVSWYQQALGQGPQFIFQYYREEENGRGNFPPRFSGLQFPNYSSELNVNALELDDSALYLCASRERTSEETQYFGPGTRLLVL.

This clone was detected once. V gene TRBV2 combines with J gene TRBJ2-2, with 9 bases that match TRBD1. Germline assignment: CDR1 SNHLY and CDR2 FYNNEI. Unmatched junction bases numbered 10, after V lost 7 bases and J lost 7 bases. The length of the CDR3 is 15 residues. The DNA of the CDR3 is TGTGCCAGCAACTGGGGACAGGGTGGAGTCGGGGAGCTGTTTTTT. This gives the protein CASNWGQGGVGELFF.

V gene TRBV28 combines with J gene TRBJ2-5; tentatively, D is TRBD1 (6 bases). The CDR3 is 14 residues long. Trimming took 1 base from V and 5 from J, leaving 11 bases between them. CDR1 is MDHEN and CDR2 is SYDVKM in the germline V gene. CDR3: CASSLSGAGETQYF. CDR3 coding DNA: TGTGCCAGCAGTTTATCAGGGGCAGGGGAGACCCAGTACTTC.

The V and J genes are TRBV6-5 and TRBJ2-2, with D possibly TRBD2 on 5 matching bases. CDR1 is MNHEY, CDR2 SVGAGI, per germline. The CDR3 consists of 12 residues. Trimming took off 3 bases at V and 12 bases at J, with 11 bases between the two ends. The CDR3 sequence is CASSYDGLKLFF. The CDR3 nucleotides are TGTGCCAGCAGTTATGACGGACTGAAGCTGTTTTTT.

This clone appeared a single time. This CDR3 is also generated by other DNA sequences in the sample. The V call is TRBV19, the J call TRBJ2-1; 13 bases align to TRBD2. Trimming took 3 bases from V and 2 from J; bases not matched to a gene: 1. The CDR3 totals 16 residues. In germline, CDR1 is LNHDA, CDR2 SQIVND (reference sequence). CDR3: CASSIGTSGAYNEQFF. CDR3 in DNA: TGTGCCAGTAGTATCGGGACTAGCGGGGCCTACAATGAGCAGTTCTTC.